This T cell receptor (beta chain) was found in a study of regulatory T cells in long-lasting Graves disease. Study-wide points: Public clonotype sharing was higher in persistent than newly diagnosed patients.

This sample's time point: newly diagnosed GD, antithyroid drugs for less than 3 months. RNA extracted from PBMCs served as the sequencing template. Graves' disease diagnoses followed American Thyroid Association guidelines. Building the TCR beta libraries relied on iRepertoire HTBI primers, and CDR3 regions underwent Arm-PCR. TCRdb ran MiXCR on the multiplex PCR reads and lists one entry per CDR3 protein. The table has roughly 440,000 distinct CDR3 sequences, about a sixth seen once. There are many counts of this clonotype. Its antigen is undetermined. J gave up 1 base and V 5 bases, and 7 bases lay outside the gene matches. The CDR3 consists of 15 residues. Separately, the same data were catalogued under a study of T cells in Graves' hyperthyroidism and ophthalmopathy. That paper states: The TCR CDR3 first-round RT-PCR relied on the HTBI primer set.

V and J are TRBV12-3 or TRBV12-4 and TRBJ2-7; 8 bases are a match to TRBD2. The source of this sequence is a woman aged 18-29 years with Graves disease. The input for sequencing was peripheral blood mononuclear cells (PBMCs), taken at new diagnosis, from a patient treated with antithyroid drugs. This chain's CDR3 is CASSLQRELSYEQYF. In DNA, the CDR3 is TGTGCCAGCAGTCTACAGCGGGAGTTGTCCTACGAGCAGTACTTC.